Shown below are 20 T cell receptor beta chains from a single sample sequenced in a study of chemoradiotherapy in HPV16-positive cancers. Repertoires were generated with immunoSEQ multiplex PCR, while TCRdb's copy carries only in-frame clones and drops some. The profile covers 9,500 to 12,000 clones, with more than 85% appearing a single time and approximately 1.8% taken by the ten largest. Here the sequenced sample was blood, taken from a patient who underwent chemoradiotherapy. Receptor source: a human donor with HPV-associated anogenital cancer.

The V and J genes are TRBV10-2 and TRBJ2-7; D is undetermined. The germline V and J ends were trimmed by 7 bases and 6 bases, with 19 bases remaining between them. The germline CDR1 and CDR2 sequences are WSHSY and SAAADI. The CDR3 spans 14 residues. The CDR3 bases are TGCGCCAGCAAGGCAGATCCAACTGCCCTCGAGCAGTACTTC. Its protein product is CASKADPTALEQYF.

This chain links TRBV18 with TRBJ2-7, with D tentatively TRBD1 or TRBD2 (5 bases each). The V end lost 4 bases, the J end lost 6 bases, and 16 bases lay between the germline ends. The CDR3 has 14 residues. From germline, CDR1 is KGHSH and CDR2 LQKENI. The CDR3 sequence: CASSLDPGPGEQYF. CDR3 nucleotides: TGTGCCAGCTCACTTGACCCGGGACCCGGCGAGCAGTACTTC.

The rearrangement uses TRBV18 and TRBJ2-1, with no clear D. Trimming cost V 3 bases and J 5 bases, with 8 bases left between them. The CDR3 sequence is 13 residues long. Germline CDR1 reads KGHSH; CDR2 reads LQKENI. The CDR3: CASSPQADNEQFF. The CDR3 nucleotides are TGTGCCAGCTCACCCCAGGCGGACAATGAGCAGTTCTTC.

This clone was detected only a few times. Written as DNA, the CDR3 is TGTGCCAGTAGTATAACCGAAGCCAACACCATATATTTT. As protein: CASSITEANTIYF. The chain joins TRBV19 to TRBJ1-3, with D hard to call. Trimming took off 2 bases at V and 7 bases at J, with 9 bases between the two ends. Looked up from germline, CDR1 is LNHDA and CDR2 is SQIVND (reference sequence). The CDR3 sequence is 13 residues long.

J is TRBJ2-1 and V is TRBV7-2; D call uncertain. Germline CDR1 and CDR2: SGHTA and FQGNSA. Deletions cut 5 bases from V and 7 bases from J, with 18 bases between. The length of the CDR3 is 15 residues. Written as DNA, the CDR3 is TGTGCCAGCAGCCAAGACCGTTTCCCCGGGAATGAGCAGTTCTTC. It is translated as CASSQDRFPGNEQFF.

The J gene is TRBJ2-1, the V gene TRBV7-9; possible D gene TRBD2, 5 bases. V was cut by 3 bases and J by 8 bases, with 11 bases left in between. From germline, CDR1 is SEHNR and CDR2 FQNEAQ (reference sequence). There are 13 residues in the CDR3. CDR3 loop: CASSFWTEDEQFF. CDR3 DNA sequence: TGTGCCAGCAGCTTCTGGACTGAAGATGAGCAGTTCTTC.

CDR3 in DNA: TGTGCCAGCAGCTTCGGGGAAAGTAATGAAAAACTGTTTTTT. Protein product: CASSFGESNEKLFF. This chain joins TRBV11-3 and TRBJ1-4; D is undetermined. The CDR3 consists of 14 residues. V was clipped by 3 bases and J by 4 bases, with 9 bases between them. CDR1 SGHNT and CDR2 YENEEA come from the germline V gene.

This chain joins TRBV18 and TRBJ2-5, with a tentative D call TRBD2 (6 bases). Looked up from germline, CDR1 is KGHSH and CDR2 is LQKENI. The CDR3 sequence is 15 residues long. The V and J ends lost 0 bases and 0 bases respectively, with 8 bases between them. The CDR3 loop is CASSPPGRYQETQYF. CDR3 sequence (DNA): TGTGCCAGCTCACCACCGGGGAGGTACCAAGAGACCCAGTACTTC.

This sequence joins TRBV5-6 and TRBJ2-3; possible D gene TRBD1, 6 bases. This CDR3 is 14 amino acids long. V shed 4 bases and J shed 3 bases, with 12 bases lying between them. Germline assignment: CDR1 SGHDT and CDR2 YYEEEE. The CDR3 sequence is CASSRTRGTDTQYF. For the CDR3, the DNA is TGTGCCAGCAGCCGGACCAGGGGAACAGATACGCAGTATTTT.

The chain carries TRBV19 and TRBJ1-2, with a weak D call TRBD1 (5 bases). This CDR3 has 15 amino acids. The V gene's germline CDR1 is LNHDA and CDR2 SQIVND (reference sequence). V lost 5 bases, J lost 4 bases, and 17 bases lay in between. CDR3 bases: TGTGCCAGTAGTTATGGAGGTGGGACGGTCTATGGCTACACCTTC. Its translation: CASSYGGGTVYGYTF.

V usage is TRBV21-1 and J usage is TRBJ2-2. TRBV21-1 is flagged as a pseudogene. The CDR3 covers 13 residues. CDR3 nucleotide sequence: TGTGCCAGCAGCAGACCGAACACCGGGGAGCTGTTTTTT. Amino acids: CASSRPNTGELFF.

The chain combines TRBV18 with TRBJ2-2; unclear D gene. The CDR3 is 14 residues long. The germline V gene encodes CDR1 KGHSH and CDR2 LQKENI. Trimming took off 0 bases at V and 7 bases at J, with 9 bases between the two ends. CDR3 DNA: TGTGCCAGCTCACCACCTTGGGTTGTCGGGGAGCTGTTTTTT. It encodes CASSPPWVVGELFF.

The V call is TRBV18, the J call TRBJ2-1, with 8 bases identical to TRBD2. With V trimmed by 2 bases and J by 6 bases, 12 bases remained unmatched. The CDR3 contains 17 residues. Looked up from germline, CDR1 is KGHSH and CDR2 is LQKENI. The CDR3 sequence is CASSPIRQRGSSNEQFF. Here the CDR3 DNA reads TGTGCCAGCTCACCAATCCGCCAGCGGGGGTCTTCCAATGAGCAGTTCTTC.

The chain has TRBV27 and TRBJ2-3, with TRBD2 matching 10 bases. Germline trimming cut 2 bases from V and 8 bases from J; bases unmatched to any gene: 10. This CDR3 spans 16 amino acids. Germline V lookup: CDR1 MNHEY, CDR2 SMNVEV (reference sequence). Here the CDR3 DNA reads TGTGCCAGCAGTTTAGCAGCGGGGGGGCAATGGGTTACGCAGTATTTT. Protein: CASSLAAGGQWVTQYF.

This clone was seen just once. The chain links TRBV19 to TRBJ1-1, with D possibly TRBD1 on 5 matching bases. Deletions cut 5 bases from V and 3 bases from J, with 13 bases between. The CDR3 loop spans 14 amino acids. In germline, CDR1 is LNHDA, CDR2 SQIVND (reference sequence). The CDR3 DNA follows: TGTGCCAGTAGTTGGGTGCGGGGGGACACTGAAGCTTTCTTT. Its protein product is CASSWVRGDTEAFF.

The chain uses TRBV19 and TRBJ1-5; D remains unclear. The CDR3 extends over 12 amino acids. Trimming stripped 5 bases from V and 6 bases from J, with 8 bases between. Germline values: CDR1 LNHDA, CDR2 SQIVND (reference sequence). The CDR3 region is CASSELSQPQHF. CDR3 sequence (DNA): TGTGCCAGTAGTGAATTATCTCAGCCCCAGCATTTT.

The chain combines TRBV27 with TRBJ2-7; tentative D call: TRBD2 (5 bases). V gave up 7 bases and J gave up 2 bases, with 18 bases separating them. Germline V gene data show CDR1 as MNHEY and CDR2 as SMNVEV (reference sequence). CDR3 length equals 15 residues. CDR3 sequence (DNA): TGTGCCAGCACTGCAATCCGGGAAGCTCCCTACGAGCAGTACTTC. Translating gives CASTAIREAPYEQYF.

The chain couples TRBV9 to TRBJ1-2; a possible D gene is TRBD1 (5 bases). Germline loops: CDR1 SGDLS, CDR2 YYNGEE. The CDR3 has 13 amino acids. V was shortened by 1 base and J by 2 bases, with 6 bases between the two germline ends. CDR3 sequence (DNA): TGTGCCAGCAGCGTACAGGGCAACTATGGCTACACCTTC. This sequence encodes CASSVQGNYGYTF.

The chain couples TRBV5-4 to TRBJ2-1; 10 bases agree with TRBD2. The CDR3 spans 18 residues. Losses at the gene ends were 3 bases for V and 2 bases for J; bases not matched to a gene: 11. Germline CDR1 is SGHNT and CDR2 is YYREEE (reference sequence). The CDR3 here is CASSWTRGLAPTYNEQFF. CDR3 in DNA: TGTGCCAGCAGCTGGACTAGGGGACTAGCGCCTACCTACAATGAGCAGTTCTTC.

V is TRBV6-5 and J is TRBJ1-6; possible D gene TRBD1, 5 bases. With 3 bases removed from V and 4 bases from J, the gap between germline ends came to 7 bases. The CDR3 is 14 residues long. Per the germline V gene, CDR1 is MNHEY and CDR2 is SVGAGI. The CDR3 is CASSYGTYNSPLHF. DNA for the CDR3: TGTGCCAGCAGTTATGGGACTTATAATTCACCCCTCCACTTT.